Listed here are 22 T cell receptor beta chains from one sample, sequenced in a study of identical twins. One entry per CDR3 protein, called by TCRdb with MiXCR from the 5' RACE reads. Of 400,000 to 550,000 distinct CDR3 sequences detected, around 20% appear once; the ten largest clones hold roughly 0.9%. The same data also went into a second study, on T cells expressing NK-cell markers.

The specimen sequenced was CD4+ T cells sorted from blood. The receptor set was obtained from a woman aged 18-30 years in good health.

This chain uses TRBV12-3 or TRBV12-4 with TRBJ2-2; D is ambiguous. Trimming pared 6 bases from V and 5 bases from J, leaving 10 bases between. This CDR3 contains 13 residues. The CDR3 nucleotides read TGTGCCAGCAGACCCCGCCGTACCGGGGAGCTGTTTTTT. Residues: CASRPRRTGELFF.

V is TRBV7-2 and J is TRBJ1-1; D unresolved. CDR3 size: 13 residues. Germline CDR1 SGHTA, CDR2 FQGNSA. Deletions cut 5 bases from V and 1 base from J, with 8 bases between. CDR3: CASSHQPNTEAFF. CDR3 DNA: TGTGCCAGCAGCCACCAACCGAACACTGAAGCTTTCTTT.

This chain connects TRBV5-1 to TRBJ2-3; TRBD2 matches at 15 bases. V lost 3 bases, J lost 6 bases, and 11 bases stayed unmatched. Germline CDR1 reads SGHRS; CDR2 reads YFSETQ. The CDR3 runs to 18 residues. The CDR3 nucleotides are TGCGCCAGCAGCTCAGGGACTAGCGGGGGGCCTGCGGCGGATACGCAGTATTTT. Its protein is CASSSGTSGGPAADTQYF.

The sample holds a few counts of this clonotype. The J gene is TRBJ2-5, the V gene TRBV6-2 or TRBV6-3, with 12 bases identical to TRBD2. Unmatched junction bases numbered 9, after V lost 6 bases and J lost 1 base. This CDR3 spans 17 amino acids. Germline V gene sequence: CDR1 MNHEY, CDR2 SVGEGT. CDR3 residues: CASSPGRTSGIQETQYF. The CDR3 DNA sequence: TGTGCCAGCAGCCCCGGCCGGACTAGCGGGATCCAAGAGACCCAGTACTTC.

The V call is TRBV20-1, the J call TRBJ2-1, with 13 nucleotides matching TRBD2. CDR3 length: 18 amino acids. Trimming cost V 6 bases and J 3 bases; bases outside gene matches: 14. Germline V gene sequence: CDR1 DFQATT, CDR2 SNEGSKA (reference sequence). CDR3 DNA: TGCAGTGCCAGGACTAGCGGGGGCTCAAAACCTTTCTACAATGAGCAGTTCTTC. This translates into CSARTSGGSKPFYNEQFF.

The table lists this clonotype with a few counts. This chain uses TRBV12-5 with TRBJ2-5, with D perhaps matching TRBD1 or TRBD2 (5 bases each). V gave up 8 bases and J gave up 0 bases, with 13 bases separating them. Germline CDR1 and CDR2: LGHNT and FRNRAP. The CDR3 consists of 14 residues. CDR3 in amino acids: CASKAGTYQETQYF. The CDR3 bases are TGTGCTAGTAAGGCAGGGACCTACCAAGAGACCCAGTACTTC.

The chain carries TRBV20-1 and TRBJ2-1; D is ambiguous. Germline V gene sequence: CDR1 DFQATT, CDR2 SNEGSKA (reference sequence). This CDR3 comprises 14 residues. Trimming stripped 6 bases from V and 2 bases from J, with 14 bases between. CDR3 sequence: CSAPSLTTYNEQFF. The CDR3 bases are TGCAGTGCCCCGTCCTTGACAACCTACAATGAGCAGTTCTTC.

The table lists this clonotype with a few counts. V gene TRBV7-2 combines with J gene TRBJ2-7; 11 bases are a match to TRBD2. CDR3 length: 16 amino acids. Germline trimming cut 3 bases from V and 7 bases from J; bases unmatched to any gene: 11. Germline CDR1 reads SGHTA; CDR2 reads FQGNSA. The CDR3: CASSLNSASGGREQYF. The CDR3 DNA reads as TGTGCCAGCAGCTTGAACTCCGCTAGCGGGGGGCGAGAGCAGTACTTC.

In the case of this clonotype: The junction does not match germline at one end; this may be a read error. DNA for the CDR3: TGTGCTAGCAGCCTTTTAGCGGGGGAGGGGAATGAGCAGTTCTTC. This codes for CASSLLAGEGNEQFF. The V and J genes are TRBV7-7 and TRBJ2-1, with 9 bases matching TRBD2. The CDR3 is 15 amino acids. The germline V gene encodes CDR1 SSHAT and CDR2 FNYEAQ (reference sequence).

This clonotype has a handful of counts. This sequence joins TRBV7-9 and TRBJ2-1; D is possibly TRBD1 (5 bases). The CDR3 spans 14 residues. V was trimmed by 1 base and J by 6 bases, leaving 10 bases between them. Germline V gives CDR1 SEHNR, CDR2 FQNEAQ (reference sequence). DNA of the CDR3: TGTGCCAGCAGCTTAGGGGTAGGGGCCAATGAGCAGTTCTTC. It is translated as CASSLGVGANEQFF.

CDR3 sequence reads: CASSAGDYSNQPQHF. The CDR3 region has the DNA TGTGCCAGCAGCGCCGGGGACTATAGCAATCAGCCCCAGCATTTT. The V call is TRBV5-8, the J call TRBJ1-5; TRBD1 is a possible D gene (5 bases). This CDR3 has 15 residues. Looked up from germline, CDR1 is SGHTS and CDR2 is YDEGEE. V lost 4 bases and J 0 bases, leaving 11 bases between the germline ends.

This CDR3 is CASSSRLAGTTEQYF. In DNA, the CDR3 is TGCGCCAGCAGCTCACGACTAGCGGGGACTACGGAGCAGTACTTC. The chain carries TRBV5-1 and TRBJ2-7; 11 nucleotides agree with TRBD2. The CDR3 is made up of 15 amino acids. With V trimmed by 3 bases and J by 7 bases, 9 bases remained unmatched. Germline V gives CDR1 SGHRS, CDR2 YFSETQ.

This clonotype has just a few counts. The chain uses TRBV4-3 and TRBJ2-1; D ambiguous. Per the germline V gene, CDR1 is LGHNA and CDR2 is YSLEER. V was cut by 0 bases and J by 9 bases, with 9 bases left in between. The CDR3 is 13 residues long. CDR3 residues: CASSQDRFFEQFF. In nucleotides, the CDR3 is TGCGCCAGCAGCCAAGATCGGTTTTTTGAGCAGTTCTTC.

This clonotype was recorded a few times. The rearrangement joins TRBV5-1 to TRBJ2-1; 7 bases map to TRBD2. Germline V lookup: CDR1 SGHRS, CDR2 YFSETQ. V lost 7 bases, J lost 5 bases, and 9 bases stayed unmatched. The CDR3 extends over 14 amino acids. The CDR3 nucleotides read TGCGCCAGCGGCGAGCGGGAACAAGACAATGAGCAGTTCTTC. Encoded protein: CASGEREQDNEQFF. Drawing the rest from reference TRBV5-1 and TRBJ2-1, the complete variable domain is KAGVTQTPRYLIKTRGQQVTLSCSPISGHRSVSWYQQTPGQGLQFLFEYFSETQRNKGNFPGRFSGRQFSNSRSEMNVSTLELGDSALYLCASGEREQDNEQFFGPGTRLTVL.

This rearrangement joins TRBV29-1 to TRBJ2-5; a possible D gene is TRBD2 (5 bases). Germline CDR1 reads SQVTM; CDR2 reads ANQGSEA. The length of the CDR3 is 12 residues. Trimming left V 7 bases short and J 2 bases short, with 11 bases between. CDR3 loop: CSAIEGQETQYF. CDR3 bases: TGCAGCGCCATCGAGGGTCAAGAGACCCAGTACTTC.

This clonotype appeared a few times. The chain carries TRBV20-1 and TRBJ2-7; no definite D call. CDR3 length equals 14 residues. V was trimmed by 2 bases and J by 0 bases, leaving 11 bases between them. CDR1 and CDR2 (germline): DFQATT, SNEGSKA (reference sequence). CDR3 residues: CSARRGYNSYEQYF. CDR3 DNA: TGCAGTGCTAGACGAGGTTACAACTCCTACGAGCAGTACTTC.

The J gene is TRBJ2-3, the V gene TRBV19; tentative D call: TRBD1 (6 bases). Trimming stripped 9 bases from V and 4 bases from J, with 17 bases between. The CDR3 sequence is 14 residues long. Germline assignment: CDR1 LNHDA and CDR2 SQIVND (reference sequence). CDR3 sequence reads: CASTARGGSDTQYF. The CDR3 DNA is TGTGCCAGCACCGCGCGAGGGGGATCAGATACGCAGTATTTT.

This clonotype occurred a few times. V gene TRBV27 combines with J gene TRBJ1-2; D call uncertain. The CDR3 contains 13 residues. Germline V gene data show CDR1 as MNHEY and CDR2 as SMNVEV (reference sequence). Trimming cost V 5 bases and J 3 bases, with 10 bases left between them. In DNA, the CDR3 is TGTGCCAGCAGTCCTGGGTCGGACTATGGCTACACCTTC. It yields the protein CASSPGSDYGYTF.

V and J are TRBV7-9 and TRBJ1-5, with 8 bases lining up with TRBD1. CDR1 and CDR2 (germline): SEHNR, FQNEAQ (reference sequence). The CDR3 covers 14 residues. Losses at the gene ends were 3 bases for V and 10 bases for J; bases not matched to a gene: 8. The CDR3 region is CASSFTQGEGPQHF. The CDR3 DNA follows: TGTGCCAGCAGCTTCACACAGGGGGAGGGACCCCAGCATTTT.

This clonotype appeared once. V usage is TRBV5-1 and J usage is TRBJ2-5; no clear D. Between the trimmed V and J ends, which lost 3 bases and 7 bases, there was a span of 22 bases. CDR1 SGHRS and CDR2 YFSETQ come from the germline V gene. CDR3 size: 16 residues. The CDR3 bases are TGCGCCAGCAGCTCCGCCCGCCTTGGACCCCCAGGGACCCAGTACTTC. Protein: CASSSARLGPPGTQYF.

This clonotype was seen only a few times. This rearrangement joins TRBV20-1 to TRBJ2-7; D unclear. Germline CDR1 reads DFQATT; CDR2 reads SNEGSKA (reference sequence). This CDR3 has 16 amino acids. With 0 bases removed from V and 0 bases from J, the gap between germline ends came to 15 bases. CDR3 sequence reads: CSARDDMVSNSYEQYF. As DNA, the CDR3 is TGCAGTGCTAGAGATGACATGGTATCAAACTCCTACGAGCAGTACTTC.

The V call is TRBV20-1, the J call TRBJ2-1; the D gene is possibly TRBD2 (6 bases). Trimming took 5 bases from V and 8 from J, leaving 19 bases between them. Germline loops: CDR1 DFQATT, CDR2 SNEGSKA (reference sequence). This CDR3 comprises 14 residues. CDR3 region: CSADSGHQIHEQFF. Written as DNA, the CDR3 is TGCAGTGCTGATAGCGGTCACCAAATTCATGAGCAGTTCTTC.